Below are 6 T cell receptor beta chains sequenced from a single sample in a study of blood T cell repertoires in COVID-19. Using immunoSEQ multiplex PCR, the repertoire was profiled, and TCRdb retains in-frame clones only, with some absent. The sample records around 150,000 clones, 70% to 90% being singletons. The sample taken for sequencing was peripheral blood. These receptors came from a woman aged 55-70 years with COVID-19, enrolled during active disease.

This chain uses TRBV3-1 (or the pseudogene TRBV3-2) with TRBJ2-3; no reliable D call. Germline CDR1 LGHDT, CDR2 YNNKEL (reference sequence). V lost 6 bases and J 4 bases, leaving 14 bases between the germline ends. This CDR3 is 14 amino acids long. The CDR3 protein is CASSPGGPADTQYF. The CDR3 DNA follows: TGTGCCAGCAGTCCCGGTGGGCCCGCAGATACGCAGTATTTT.

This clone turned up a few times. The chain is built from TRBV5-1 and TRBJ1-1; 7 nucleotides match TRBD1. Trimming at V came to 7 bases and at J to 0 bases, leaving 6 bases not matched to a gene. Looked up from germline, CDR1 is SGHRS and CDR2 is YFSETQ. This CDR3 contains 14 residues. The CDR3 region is CASGDSLMNTEAFF. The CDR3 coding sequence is TGCGCCAGCGGGGACAGCCTAATGAACACTGAAGCTTTCTTT.

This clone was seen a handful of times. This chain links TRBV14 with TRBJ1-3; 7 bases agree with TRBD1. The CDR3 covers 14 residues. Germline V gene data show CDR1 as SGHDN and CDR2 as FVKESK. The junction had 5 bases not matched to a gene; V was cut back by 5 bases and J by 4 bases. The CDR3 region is CASSETGSGNTIYF. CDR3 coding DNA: TGTGCCAGCAGCGAGACAGGGAGCGGAAACACCATATATTTT.

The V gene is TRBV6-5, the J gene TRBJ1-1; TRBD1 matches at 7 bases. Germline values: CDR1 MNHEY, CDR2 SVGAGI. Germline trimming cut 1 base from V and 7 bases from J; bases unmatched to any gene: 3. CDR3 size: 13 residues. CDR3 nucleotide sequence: TGTGCCAGCAGTTACTTGGACAGGAATGAAGCTTTCTTT. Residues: CASSYLDRNEAFF.

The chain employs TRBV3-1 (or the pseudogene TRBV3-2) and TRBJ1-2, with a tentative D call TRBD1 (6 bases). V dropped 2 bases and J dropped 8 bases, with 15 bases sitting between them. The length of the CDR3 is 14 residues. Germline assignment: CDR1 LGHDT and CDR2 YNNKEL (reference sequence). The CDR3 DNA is TGTGCCAGCAGCCAACCTACAACAGGGATCGGCTACACCTTC. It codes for CASSQPTTGIGYTF.

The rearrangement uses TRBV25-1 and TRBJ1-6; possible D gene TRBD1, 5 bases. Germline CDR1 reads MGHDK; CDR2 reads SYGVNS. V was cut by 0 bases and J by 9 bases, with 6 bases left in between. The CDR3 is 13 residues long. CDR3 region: CASSEYRGSPLHF. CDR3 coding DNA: TGTGCCAGCAGTGAATATAGGGGTTCACCCCTCCACTTT.